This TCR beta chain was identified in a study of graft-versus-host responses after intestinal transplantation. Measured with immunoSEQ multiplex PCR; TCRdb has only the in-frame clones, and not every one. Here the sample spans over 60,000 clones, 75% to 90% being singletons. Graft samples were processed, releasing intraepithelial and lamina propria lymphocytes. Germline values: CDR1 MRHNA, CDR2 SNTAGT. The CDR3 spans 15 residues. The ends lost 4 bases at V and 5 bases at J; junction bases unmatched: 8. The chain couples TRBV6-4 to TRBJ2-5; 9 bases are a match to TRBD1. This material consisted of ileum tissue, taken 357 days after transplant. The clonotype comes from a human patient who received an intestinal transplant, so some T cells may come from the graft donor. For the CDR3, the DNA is TGTGCCAGCAGTGCCGGGACAGGGATTGCGGAGACCCAGTACTTC. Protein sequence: CASSAGTGIAETQYF.